The 11 T cell receptor beta chains reported below all come from one sample, sequenced in a study of T cell responses to AZD1222 COVID-19 vaccine. Repertoires were generated with immunoSEQ multiplex PCR, while TCRdb's copy carries only in-frame clones and drops some. The sample holds more than 95,000 clones; about 94% are singletons and the top ten take 4.5% to 5%. Sample: peripheral blood, taken on day 0 of AZD1222 vaccination. These receptors all stem from an adult in good health.

This clone was picked up a small number of times. The chain recombines TRBV7-2 with TRBJ1-1; 9 positions match TRBD1. Germline V gene lookup returns CDR1 SGHTA and CDR2 FQGNSA. V lost 5 bases and J lost 5; bases outside the gene matches: 15. This CDR3 is built from 17 residues. The CDR3 here is CASSQLPGTGTDTEAFF. In DNA form, the CDR3 reads TGTGCCAGCAGCCAGCTCCCCGGGACAGGGACGGATACTGAAGCTTTCTTT.

The chain carries TRBV6-5 and TRBJ1-1, with D unclear. From germline, CDR1 is MNHEY and CDR2 SVGAGI. Trimming took off 4 bases at V and 1 base at J, with 13 bases between the two ends. This CDR3 comprises 15 residues. CDR3 in amino acids: CASSSWGNQNTEAFF. DNA for the CDR3: TGTGCCAGCAGTTCCTGGGGAAATCAGAACACTGAAGCTTTCTTT.

The V gene is TRBV30, the J gene TRBJ2-1; D could derive from TRBD1 or TRBD2 (6 bases each). The V and J ends lost 6 bases and 5 bases respectively, with 17 bases between them. This CDR3 contains 14 residues. Germline V gives CDR1 GTSNPN, CDR2 SVGIG (reference sequence). In nucleotides, the CDR3 is TGTGCCTGTCGGTGGGGGCTAGCGCACAATGAGCAGTTCTTC. Amino acids: CACRWGLAHNEQFF.

V and J are TRBV2 and TRBJ2-2, with D possibly TRBD2 on 5 matching bases. Germline V gives CDR1 SNHLY, CDR2 FYNNEI. There are 13 residues in the CDR3. The V end lost 8 bases, the J end lost 0 bases, and 7 bases lay between the germline ends. CDR3 bases: TGTGCCAGCGACTACACGAACACCGGGGAGCTGTTTTTT. The encoded protein is CASDYTNTGELFF. Looking up the rest from reference TRBV2 and TRBJ2-2 gives the full variable domain: EPEVTQTPSHQVTQMGQEVILRCVPISNHLYFYWYRQILGQKVEFLVSFYNNEISEKSEIFDDQFSVERPDGSNFTLKIRSTKLEDSAMYFCASDYTNTGELFFGEGSRLTVL.

Only one count was recorded for this clone. The rearrangement uses TRBV28 and TRBJ2-2; perhaps TRBD2 as D (5 bases). The V end was cut by 7 bases, the J end by 2 bases, with 14 bases between. Germline V gene data show CDR1 as MDHEN and CDR2 as SYDVKM. The length of the CDR3 is 15 residues. CDR3 protein: CASNSPRGNTGELFF. CDR3 DNA: TGTGCCAGCAATTCCCCCCGGGGTAACACCGGGGAGCTGTTTTTT.

The chain employs TRBV19 and TRBJ1-4; D perhaps matches TRBD1 (6 bases). The CDR3 is 13 residues long. V shed 8 bases and J shed 3 bases, with 10 bases lying between them. Germline CDR1 LNHDA, CDR2 SQIVND (reference sequence). The CDR3 nucleotides read TGTGCCAGTCGTGGACAGCCTAATGAAAAACTGTTTTTT. Translating gives CASRGQPNEKLFF.

The chain combines TRBV5-1 with TRBJ2-3; a weak D match, TRBD2 (6 bases). CDR3 length: 15 residues. With 5 bases removed from V and 0 bases from J, the gap between germline ends came to 13 bases. Germline V gives CDR1 SGHRS, CDR2 YFSETQ. The CDR3 region has the DNA TGCGCCAGCAGATCGGGACTTCATAGCACAGATACGCAGTATTTT. Translated, it gives CASRSGLHSTDTQYF.

V and J are TRBV23-1 and TRBJ2-7; 10 nucleotides match TRBD2. TRBV23-1 is classed as an ORF, of uncertain function. The CDR3 is made up of 19 amino acids. J gave up 3 bases and V 4 bases, and 18 bases lay outside the gene matches. This CDR3 is CASSPRLAGANLEGYEQYF. The CDR3 DNA is TGCGCCAGCAGTCCCCGCCTAGCGGGAGCGAACTTAGAAGGCTACGAGCAGTACTTC.

The V call is TRBV1, the J call TRBJ2-1; TRBD2, the table's D call, lacks a check against the DNA. TRBV1 is tagged as a pseudogene. The CDR3 length is 16 residues. The CDR3 is CTSSHELAGTQNEQFF. The CDR3 DNA is TGCACCAGCAGCCATGAACTAGCGGGGACCCAAAATGAGCAGTTCTTC.

This clone showed up just once. V is TRBV23-1 and J is TRBJ2-2; D is possibly TRBD1 (5 bases). TRBV23-1 is treated as an ORF (open reading frame) with a function not yet certain. V dropped 4 bases and J dropped 3 bases, with 9 bases sitting between them. The CDR3 sequence is 14 residues long. The CDR3 here is CASSRGQDTGELFF. CDR3 bases: TGCGCCAGCAGTCGCGGACAAGACACCGGGGAGCTGTTTTTT.

This sequence joins TRBV6-2 or TRBV6-3 and TRBJ2-7; weak D call: TRBD2 (5 bases). V was cut by 5 bases and J by 4 bases, with 12 bases left in between. Per the germline V gene, CDR1 is MNHEY and CDR2 is SVGEGT. The CDR3 covers 13 residues. CDR3 DNA sequence: TGTGCCAGCAGTGCCCCCGGGGAATACGAGCAGTACTTC. Translated: CASSAPGEYEQYF.